The 18 T cell receptor beta chains presented below share a single source sample, sequenced in a study of shared T cell receptors in the human thymus. Clones were sequenced by immunoSEQ multiplex PCR, and TCRdb holds only the in-frame ones, with some missing. The table includes roughly 550,000 clones, 78% detected once. Separately, the same data were catalogued under a study of human thymus T cells.

The specimen sequenced was thymocytes. Receptor source: a boy in the first two years of life with a congenital heart defect.

The chain is built from TRBV19 and TRBJ2-5; D may be TRBD2 (6 bases). V lost 5 bases to trimming and J lost 9 bases, with 10 bases between them. The CDR3 covers 11 residues. Germline V gene sequence: CDR1 LNHDA, CDR2 SQIVND (reference sequence). The CDR3, as DNA: TGTGCCAGTAGTCACGGGGAGGCCCAGTACTTC. Residues: CASSHGEAQYF.

The chain couples TRBV11-3 to TRBJ2-7; TRBD1 agrees at 11 bases. With 5 bases clipped from V and 7 bases from J, the junction kept 13 bases outside the gene matches. The CDR3 runs to 16 residues. The V gene's germline CDR1 is SGHNT and CDR2 YENEEA. The CDR3 here is CASSPKGQGGTGEQYF. The CDR3 bases are TGTGCCAGCAGCCCGAAGGGACAGGGGGGGACGGGTGAGCAGTACTTC.

The chain uses TRBV11-2 and TRBJ2-1; 10 nucleotides match TRBD2. The CDR3 consists of 17 residues. Germline-derived CDR1 and CDR2 are SGHAT and FQNNGV. Losses at the gene ends were 2 bases for V and 8 bases for J; bases not matched to a gene: 12. CDR3: CASSLFQREGLRDEQFF. The CDR3 DNA reads TGTGCCAGCAGCTTATTCCAGCGGGAGGGCCTTCGTGATGAGCAGTTCTTC.

This clone showed up just once. DNA of the CDR3: TGCGCCAGCAGTTCCCGACTAGCGGGAGATTACGGGGAGCTGTTTTTT. Residues: CASSSRLAGDYGELFF. The rearrangement uses TRBV5-1 and TRBJ2-2; 12 positions match TRBD2. This CDR3 contains 16 residues. V lost 5 bases, J lost 7 bases, and 9 bases stayed unmatched. The germline gives CDR1 SGHRS, CDR2 YFSETQ. The complete variable domain, with remaining parts taken from reference TRBV5-1 and TRBJ2-2, reads KAGVTQTPRYLIKTRGQQVTLSCSPISGHRSVSWYQQTPGQGLQFLFEYFSETQRNKGNFPGRFSGRQFSNSRSEMNVSTLELGDSALYLCASSSRLAGDYGELFFGEGSRLTVL.

This chain connects TRBV7-9 to TRBJ2-7, with 11 positions matching TRBD1. This CDR3 region has 18 residues. The junction had 13 bases not matched to a gene; V was cut back by 3 bases and J by 3 bases. The germline V gene has CDR1 SEHNR and CDR2 FQNEAQ (reference sequence). CDR3 in amino acids: CASSLVQGRDRGIYEQYF. The CDR3 bases are TGTGCCAGCAGCTTGGTCCAAGGGAGGGACAGGGGGATCTACGAGCAGTACTTC.

The CDR3 DNA reads as TGTGCCAGCGCCCCCTTGGACGGACTACTAGCGGGAGTACCAGATACGCAGTATTTT. Translation: CASAPLDGLLAGVPDTQYF. The chain joins TRBV27 to TRBJ2-3; 11 nucleotides line up with TRBD2. V lost 8 bases to trimming and J lost 4 bases; unmatched junction nucleotides: 20. CDR3 length: 19 residues. CDR1 and CDR2 (germline): MNHEY, SMNVEV (reference sequence).

In DNA form, the CDR3 reads TGTGCCAGGAGAGGGGGCAGAGAGGACAGCCCCGGTTGGTGGGATCAGCCCCAGCATTTT. It yields the protein CARRGGREDSPGWWDQPQHF. The chain combines TRBV19 with TRBJ1-5; TRBD1 aligns across 7 bases. CDR1 is LNHDA, CDR2 SQIVND, per germline (reference sequence). V gave up 9 bases and J gave up 5 bases; unmatched junction bases: 28. CDR3 length equals 20 residues.

This clone was detected a few times. V gene TRBV27 combines with J gene TRBJ2-7; 10 bases agree with TRBD2. Germline trimming cut 8 bases from V and 2 bases from J; bases unmatched to any gene: 9. The germline V gene has CDR1 MNHEY and CDR2 SMNVEV (reference sequence). This CDR3 is built from 15 residues. The CDR3: CASSPVAGGPYEQYF. CDR3 nucleotide sequence: TGTGCCAGCTCGCCGGTAGCGGGGGGACCCTACGAGCAGTACTTC.

The chain recombines TRBV9 with TRBJ2-1; 9 bases are a match to TRBD2. The J segment lost 9 bases and the V segment lost 2 bases, leaving 6 bases of the junction unmatched. Looked up from germline, CDR1 is SGDLS and CDR2 is YYNGEE. The CDR3 has 14 residues. CDR3 nucleotides: TGTGCCAGCAGCGTTGGGACTAGCCATACTGAGCAGTTCTTC. Protein sequence: CASSVGTSHTEQFF.

The V gene is TRBV12-5, the J gene TRBJ2-1; 12 nucleotides match TRBD2. V shed 8 bases, J shed 1 base, and the junction held 12 bases outside the gene matches. The CDR3 is 18 residues long. The germline gives CDR1 LGHNT, CDR2 FRNRAP. The CDR3 region is CASYTGLAGGPSYNEQFF. In DNA, the CDR3 is TGTGCTAGTTATACTGGGCTAGCGGGAGGGCCGTCCTACAATGAGCAGTTCTTC.

This sequence joins TRBV30 and TRBJ2-4, with a possible D match to TRBD2 (6 bases). Germline CDR1 and CDR2: GTSNPN and SVGIG (reference sequence). The V end was cut by 0 bases, the J end by 8 bases, with 14 bases between. CDR3 size: 14 residues. CDR3 amino acids: CAWSVREREDIQYF. CDR3 nucleotides: TGTGCCTGGAGTGTACGGGAGCGAGAGGACATTCAGTACTTC.

The rearrangement joins TRBV21-1 to TRBJ2-3; the DNA was not compared with TRBD1, the D call given in the table. TRBV21-1 is tagged as a pseudogene. The CDR3 is made up of 16 amino acids. In DNA, the CDR3 is TGTGCCAGCAGCAAAGTTTACCCAACAGGGACAGATACGCAGTATTTT. This sequence encodes CASSKVYPTGTDTQYF.

V is TRBV4-1 and J is TRBJ2-1; 7 bases align to TRBD2. Germline lookup yields CDR1 MGHRA and CDR2 YSYEKL. With 0 bases clipped from V and 7 bases from J, the junction kept 9 bases outside the gene matches. The CDR3 runs to 16 residues. CDR3 residues: CASSQDWGGSVNEQFF. The CDR3 bases are TGCGCCAGCAGCCAAGATTGGGGCGGGAGTGTAAATGAGCAGTTCTTC.

The chain employs TRBV7-9 and TRBJ2-1; D uncertain. The CDR3 is made up of 13 amino acids. The germline V gene encodes CDR1 SEHNR and CDR2 FQNEAQ (reference sequence). Trimming removed 1 base from V and 4 bases from J, with 5 bases in between. DNA for the CDR3: TGTGCCAGCAGCTTAGAACAGTACAATGAGCAGTTCTTC. Translating gives CASSLEQYNEQFF.

The chain couples TRBV28 to TRBJ2-1; D is unresolved. This CDR3 has 16 amino acids. Germline V gene data show CDR1 as MDHEN and CDR2 as SYDVKM. V was shortened by 4 bases and J by 0 bases, with 13 bases between the two germline ends. The CDR3 sequence is CASSCPPAPSYNEQFF. Here the CDR3 DNA reads TGTGCCAGCAGTTGCCCCCCTGCGCCCTCCTACAATGAGCAGTTCTTC.

The chain links TRBV4-2 to TRBJ2-7; 14 bases are a match to TRBD2. V shed 3 bases, J shed 0 bases, and the junction held 10 bases outside the gene matches. The CDR3 loop spans 19 amino acids. In germline, CDR1 is LGHNA, CDR2 YNFKEQ. The CDR3 DNA sequence: TGTGCCAGCAGCCAGGATAGGACTAGCGGGAGGAACTACTCCTACGAGCAGTACTTC. This codes for CASSQDRTSGRNYSYEQYF.

The CDR3 nucleotides read TGTGCCAGCAGTTACTCTACGGTGCATGGAAACACCATATATTTT. Translating it yields CASSYSTVHGNTIYF. The gene calls are TRBV6-7 and TRBJ1-3; no reliable D call. TRBV6-7 carries the ORF label, with uncertain function. The CDR3 length is 15 residues. The V and J ends lost 0 bases and 3 bases respectively, with 9 bases between them.

This clone is a singleton in its sample. The chain recombines TRBV5-4 with TRBJ2-1, with 7 bases fitting TRBD2. The CDR3 runs 17 residues. Germline lookup yields CDR1 SGHNT and CDR2 YYREEE (reference sequence). Germline trimming cut 2 bases from V and 2 bases from J; bases unmatched to any gene: 10. The CDR3 region has the DNA TGTGCCAGCAGCTTCCGGTTGGGGCGGGAGACCTACAATGAGCAGTTCTTC. Protein sequence: CASSFRLGRETYNEQFF.